The present TCR beta chain was sequenced within a study of blood T cell repertoires in COVID-19. Germline loops: CDR1 SGHVS, CDR2 FNYEAQ. V was clipped by 5 bases and J by 1 base; unmatched bases: 4. The CDR3 runs 14 residues. Original analysis: Cell counts per sample came from amplifying reference gene primers. The repertoire was sequenced with immunoSEQ multiplex PCR; TCRdb's copy has only in-frame clones and lacks some. V, J and clone size are those of that table, while D and trimming were read from the DNA. In the table there are about 49,000 clones, roughly 84% of which are singletons. The chain links TRBV7-6 to TRBJ2-7; 8 bases align to TRBD1. Sample: peripheral blood. This TCR derives from a man in his fifties with acute or convalescent COVID-19. Here the CDR3 reads CASSPGTGSYEQYF. The CDR3 DNA is TGTGCCAGCAGCCCCGGGACAGGATCCTACGAGCAGTACTTC.